This T cell receptor beta chain is from a study of human CD8 memory T cell subsets. Whole-study findings and limits: Estimated Chao1 values suggested that diversity was greater among stem-like memory T cells than among precursor exhausted T cells.

From germline, CDR1 is SQVTM and CDR2 ANQGSEA. The CDR3 totals 14 residues. It was UMI-labeled 5' RACE by which the TCR beta libraries were made. TCRdb re-called the 5' RACE reads and shows each CDR3 protein once, DNA omitted. This sample contains over 6,500 distinct CDR3 sequences. This clonotype is deemed medium-sized by its frequency. Its antigen is not identified. TPEX cells were CCR7+ PD-1+ TIGIT+ early memory CD8+ T cells with exhausted-like traits. The V and J genes are TRBV29-1 and TRBJ2-1. Specimen: CD8+ T cells from PBMCs. This clonotype originated in a human donor in good health. Here the CDR3 reads CSVESGSSYNEQFF.